The 7 T cell receptor beta chains in this list originate from one sample, sequenced in a study of blood T cell repertoires in COVID-19. TCRdb keeps only in-frame clones here, not all; method: immunoSEQ multiplex PCR. The table has roughly 120,000 clones, more than 80% seen once; the top ten hold roughly 3.2%. The specimen sequenced was peripheral blood. The receptors were sampled from a woman of 80 years or more with COVID-19, enrolled during active disease.

V and J are TRBV19 and TRBJ1-1; 7 nucleotides align to TRBD1. Germline CDR1 LNHDA, CDR2 SQIVND (reference sequence). V gave up 0 bases and J gave up 9 bases; unmatched junction bases: 4. The CDR3 is made up of 13 amino acids. The CDR3 DNA sequence: TGTGCCAGTAGTATAGACCCGGGACAGAAAGCTTTCTTT. Translation: CASSIDPGQKAFF.

The chain employs TRBV5-6 and TRBJ2-1, with a weak D call TRBD2 (6 bases). Trimming took off 4 bases at V and 4 bases at J, with 12 bases between the two ends. There are 14 residues in the CDR3. Germline V lookup: CDR1 SGHDT, CDR2 YYEEEE. The CDR3 spells CASSNDRGYNEQFF. The CDR3, as DNA: TGTGCCAGCAGCAATGATCGGGGGTACAATGAGCAGTTCTTC.

The V gene is TRBV28, the J gene TRBJ2-7; D may be TRBD1 (5 bases). V shed 6 bases and J shed 2 bases, with 20 bases lying between them. The CDR3 is 16 amino acids. Germline-derived CDR1 and CDR2 are MDHEN and SYDVKM. The CDR3 nucleotides read TGTGCCAGCAGCCCACCCCGCGCAGGGTCCCCCTACGAGCAGTACTTC. It translates to CASSPPRAGSPYEQYF.

This chain joins TRBV6-2 or TRBV6-3 and TRBJ2-7; 7 bases are a match to TRBD2. This CDR3 comprises 17 residues. The junction had 16 bases not matched to a gene; V was cut back by 5 bases and J by 3 bases. Germline CDR1 and CDR2: MNHEY and SVGEGT. CDR3 protein: CASSLPRGIGRNYEQYF. DNA for the CDR3: TGTGCCAGCAGTCTCCCTCGGGGCATCGGGAGGAACTACGAGCAGTACTTC.

This chain uses TRBV11-1 with TRBJ2-7; D unclear. The germline gives CDR1 SGHAT, CDR2 FQDESV (reference sequence). Trimming shortened V by 5 bases and J by 5 bases, and 13 bases separated the two germline ends. CDR3 length equals 13 residues. CDR3 nucleotide sequence: TGTGCCAGCAGCCGCTCGGTGTCCGACGAGCAGTACTTC. This translates into CASSRSVSDEQYF.

The V gene is TRBV20-1, the J gene TRBJ2-7, with TRBD1 identical over 7 bases. The ends lost 4 bases at V and 6 bases at J; junction bases unmatched: 3. Looked up from germline, CDR1 is DFQATT and CDR2 is SNEGSKA (reference sequence). The CDR3 has 11 amino acids. CDR3 nucleotide sequence: TGCAGTGCTAACAGGGGAACCGAGCAGTACTTC. Translating gives CSANRGTEQYF.

The rearrangement joins TRBV14 to TRBJ2-7; 14 bases line up with TRBD2. The CDR3 extends over 16 amino acids. Germline loops: CDR1 SGHDN, CDR2 FVKESK. With V trimmed by 0 bases and J by 12 bases, 10 bases remained unmatched. CDR3 DNA: TGTGCCAGCAGCCAAGAGGGGGGACTAGCGGGAGTGGATACGTACTTC. As protein: CASSQEGGLAGVDTYF.